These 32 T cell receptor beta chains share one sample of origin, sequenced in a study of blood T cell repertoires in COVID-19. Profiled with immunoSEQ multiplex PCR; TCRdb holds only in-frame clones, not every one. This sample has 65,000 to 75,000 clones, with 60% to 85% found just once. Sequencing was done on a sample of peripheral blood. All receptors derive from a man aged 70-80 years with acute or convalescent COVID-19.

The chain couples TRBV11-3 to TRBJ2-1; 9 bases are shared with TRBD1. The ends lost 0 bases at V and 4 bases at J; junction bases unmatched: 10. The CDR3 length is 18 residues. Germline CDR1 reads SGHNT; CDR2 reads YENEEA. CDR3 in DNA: TGTGCCAGCAGCTTAGATCGGGAGAGGACAGGGGATTACAATGAGCAGTTCTTC. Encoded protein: CASSLDRERTGDYNEQFF.

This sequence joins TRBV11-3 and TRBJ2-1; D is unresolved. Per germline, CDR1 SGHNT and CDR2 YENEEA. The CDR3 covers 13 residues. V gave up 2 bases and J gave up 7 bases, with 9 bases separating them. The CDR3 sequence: CASSLNRENEQFF. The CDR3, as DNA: TGTGCCAGCAGCTTAAATCGAGAGAATGAGCAGTTCTTC. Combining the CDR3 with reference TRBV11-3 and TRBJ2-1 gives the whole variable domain EAGVVQSPRYKIIEKKQPVAFWCNPISGHNTLYWYLQNLGQGPELLIRYENEEAVDDSQLPKDRFSAERLKGVDSTLKIQPAELGDSAVYLCASSLNRENEQFFGPGTRLTVL.

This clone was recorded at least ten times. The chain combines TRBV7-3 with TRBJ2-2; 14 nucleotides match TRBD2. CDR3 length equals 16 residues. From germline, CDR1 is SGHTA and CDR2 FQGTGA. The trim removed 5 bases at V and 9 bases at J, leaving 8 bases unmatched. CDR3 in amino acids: CASSGGLAGGSRELFF. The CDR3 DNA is TGTGCCAGCAGCGGCGGACTAGCGGGAGGTTCCCGGGAGCTGTTTTTT.

In DNA, the CDR3 is TGTGCCAGCAGTTCCCCTTCCTACGAGCAGTACTTC. It is translated as CASSSPSYEQYF. The rearrangement links TRBV27 to TRBJ2-7; no reliable D call. This CDR3 comprises 12 residues. V was clipped by 4 bases and J by 1 base, with 5 bases between them. From germline, CDR1 is MNHEY and CDR2 SMNVEV (reference sequence).

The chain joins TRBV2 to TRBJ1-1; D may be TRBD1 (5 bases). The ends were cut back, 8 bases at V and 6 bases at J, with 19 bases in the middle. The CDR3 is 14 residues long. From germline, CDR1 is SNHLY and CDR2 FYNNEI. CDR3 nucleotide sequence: TGTGCCAGCGGAACAGGTAGCCTGGTGGCTGAAGCTTTCTTT. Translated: CASGTGSLVAEAFF.

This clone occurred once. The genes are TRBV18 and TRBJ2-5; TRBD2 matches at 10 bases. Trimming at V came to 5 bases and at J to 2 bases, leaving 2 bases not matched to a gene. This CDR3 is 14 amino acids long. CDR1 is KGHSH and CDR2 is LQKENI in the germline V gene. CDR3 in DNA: TGTGCCAGCTCATTGACTAGCGGGCAAGAGACCCAGTACTTC. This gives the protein CASSLTSGQETQYF.

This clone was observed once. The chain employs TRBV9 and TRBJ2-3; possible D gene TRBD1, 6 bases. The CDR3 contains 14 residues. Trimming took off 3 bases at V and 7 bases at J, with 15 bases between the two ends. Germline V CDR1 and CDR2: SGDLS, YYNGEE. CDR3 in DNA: TGTGCCAGCAGCGCCCCCTTGACAGGTTATACGCAGTATTTT. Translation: CASSAPLTGYTQYF.

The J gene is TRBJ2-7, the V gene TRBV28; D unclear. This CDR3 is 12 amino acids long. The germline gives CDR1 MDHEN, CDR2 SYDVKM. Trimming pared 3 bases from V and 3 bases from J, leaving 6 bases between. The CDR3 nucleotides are TGTGCCAGCAGTTTCTACCACTACGAGCAGTACTTC. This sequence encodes CASSFYHYEQYF.

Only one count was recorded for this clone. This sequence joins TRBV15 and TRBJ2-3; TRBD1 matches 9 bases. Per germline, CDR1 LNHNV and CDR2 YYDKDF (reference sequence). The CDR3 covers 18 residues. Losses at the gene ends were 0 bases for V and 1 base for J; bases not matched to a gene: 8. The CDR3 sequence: CATSRELGTGRGTDTQYF. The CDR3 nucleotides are TGTGCCACCAGCAGAGAGTTGGGGACAGGGAGGGGCACAGATACGCAGTATTTT.

In nucleotides, the CDR3 is TGTGCCAGCAGTTACTCGAAAGGGGGCGGGAGCAATCAGCCCCAGCATTTT. Translated: CASSYSKGGGSNQPQHF. V and J are TRBV6-2 or TRBV6-3 and TRBJ1-5; 7 positions agree with TRBD1. V lost 0 bases, J lost 1 base, and 6 bases stayed unmatched. Germline V gene lookup returns CDR1 MNHEY and CDR2 SVGEGT. This CDR3 region has 17 residues.

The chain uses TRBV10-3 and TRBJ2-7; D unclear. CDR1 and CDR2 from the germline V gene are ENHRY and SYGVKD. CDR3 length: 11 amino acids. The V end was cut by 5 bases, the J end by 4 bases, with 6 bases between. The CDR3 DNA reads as TGTGCCATCAGTACAGAGTACGAGCAGTACTTC. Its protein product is CAISTEYEQYF.

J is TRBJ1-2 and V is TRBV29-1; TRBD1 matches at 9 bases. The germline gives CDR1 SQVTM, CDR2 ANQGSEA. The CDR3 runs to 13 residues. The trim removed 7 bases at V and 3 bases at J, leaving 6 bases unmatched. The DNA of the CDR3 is TGCAGCGCCTGGACAGGGGCTGACTATGGCTACACCTTC. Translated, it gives CSAWTGADYGYTF.

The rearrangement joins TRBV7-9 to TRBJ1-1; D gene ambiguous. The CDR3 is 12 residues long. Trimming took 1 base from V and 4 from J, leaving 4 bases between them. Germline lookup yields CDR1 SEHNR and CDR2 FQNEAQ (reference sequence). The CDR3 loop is CASSLVVTEAFF. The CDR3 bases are TGTGCCAGCAGCTTAGTAGTCACTGAAGCTTTCTTT.

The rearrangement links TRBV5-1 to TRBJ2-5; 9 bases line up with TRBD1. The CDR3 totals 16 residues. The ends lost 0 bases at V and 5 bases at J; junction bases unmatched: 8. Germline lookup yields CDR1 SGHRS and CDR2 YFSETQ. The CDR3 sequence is CASSLAGTGSGETQYF. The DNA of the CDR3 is TGCGCCAGCAGCTTGGCGGGGACAGGGTCCGGCGAGACCCAGTACTTC.

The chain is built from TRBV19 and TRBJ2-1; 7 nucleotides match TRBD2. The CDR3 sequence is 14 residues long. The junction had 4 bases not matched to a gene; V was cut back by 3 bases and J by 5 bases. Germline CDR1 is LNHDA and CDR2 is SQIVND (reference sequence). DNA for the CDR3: TGTGCCAGTAGTATGGGCGGGAGTCACAATGAGCAGTTCTTC. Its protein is CASSMGGSHNEQFF.

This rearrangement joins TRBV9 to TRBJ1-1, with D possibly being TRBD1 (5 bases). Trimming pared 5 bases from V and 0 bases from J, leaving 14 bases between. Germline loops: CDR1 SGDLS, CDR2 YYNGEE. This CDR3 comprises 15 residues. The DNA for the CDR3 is TGTGCCAGCAGGTCCTTCACAGGAATGAACACTGAAGCTTTCTTT. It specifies CASRSFTGMNTEAFF.

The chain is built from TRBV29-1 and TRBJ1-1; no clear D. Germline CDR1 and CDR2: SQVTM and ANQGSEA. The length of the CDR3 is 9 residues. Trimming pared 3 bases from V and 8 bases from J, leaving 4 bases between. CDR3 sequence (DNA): TGCAGCGTTGACTCCGAAGCTTTCTTT. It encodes CSVDSEAFF.

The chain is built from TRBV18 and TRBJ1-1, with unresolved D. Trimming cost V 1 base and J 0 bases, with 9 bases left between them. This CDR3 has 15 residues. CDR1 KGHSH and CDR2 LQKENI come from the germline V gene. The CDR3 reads CASSPLPGLNTEAFF. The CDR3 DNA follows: TGTGCCAGCTCACCACTACCGGGGTTGAACACTGAAGCTTTCTTT.

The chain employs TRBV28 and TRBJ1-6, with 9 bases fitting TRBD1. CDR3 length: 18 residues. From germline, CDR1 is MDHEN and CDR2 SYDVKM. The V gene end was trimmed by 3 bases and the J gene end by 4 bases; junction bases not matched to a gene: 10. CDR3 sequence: CASSLGTGKGAYNSPLHF. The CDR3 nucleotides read TGTGCCAGCAGTTTGGGGACAGGGAAAGGGGCTTATAATTCACCCCTCCACTTT.

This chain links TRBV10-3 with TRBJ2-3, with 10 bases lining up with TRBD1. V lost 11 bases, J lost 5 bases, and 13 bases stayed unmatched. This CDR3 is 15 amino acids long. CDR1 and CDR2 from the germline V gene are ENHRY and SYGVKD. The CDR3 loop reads CAVSSIGTGEDTQYF. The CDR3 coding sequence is TGTGCCGTATCCTCTATCGGGACAGGGGAAGATACGCAGTATTTT.

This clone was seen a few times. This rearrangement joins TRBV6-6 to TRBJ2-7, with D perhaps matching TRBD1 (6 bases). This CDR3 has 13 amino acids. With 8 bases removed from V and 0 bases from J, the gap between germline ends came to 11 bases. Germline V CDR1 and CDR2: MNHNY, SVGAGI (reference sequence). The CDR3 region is CASANRASYEQYF. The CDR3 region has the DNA TGTGCCAGCGCAAACAGGGCCTCCTACGAGCAGTACTTC.

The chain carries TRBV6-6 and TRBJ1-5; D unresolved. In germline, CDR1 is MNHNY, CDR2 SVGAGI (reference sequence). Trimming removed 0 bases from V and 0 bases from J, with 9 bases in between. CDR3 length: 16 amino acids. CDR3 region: CASSYSRQYSNQPQHF. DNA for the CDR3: TGTGCCAGCAGTTACTCGAGGCAGTATAGCAATCAGCCCCAGCATTTT.

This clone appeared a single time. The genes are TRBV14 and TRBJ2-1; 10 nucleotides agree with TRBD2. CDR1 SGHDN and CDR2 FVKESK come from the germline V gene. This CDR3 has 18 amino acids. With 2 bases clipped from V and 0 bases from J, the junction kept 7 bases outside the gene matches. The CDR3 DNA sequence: TGTGCCAGCAGCCAATGGCTAGCGGGAGTCTTCTCCTACAATGAGCAGTTCTTC. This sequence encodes CASSQWLAGVFSYNEQFF.

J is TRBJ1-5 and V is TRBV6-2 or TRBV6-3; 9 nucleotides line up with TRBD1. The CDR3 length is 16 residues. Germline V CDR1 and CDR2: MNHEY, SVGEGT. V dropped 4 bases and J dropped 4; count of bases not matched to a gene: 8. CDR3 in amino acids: CASSSSFGTGNQPQHF. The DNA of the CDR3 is TGTGCCAGCAGTTCTAGTTTTGGGACAGGGAATCAGCCCCAGCATTTT.

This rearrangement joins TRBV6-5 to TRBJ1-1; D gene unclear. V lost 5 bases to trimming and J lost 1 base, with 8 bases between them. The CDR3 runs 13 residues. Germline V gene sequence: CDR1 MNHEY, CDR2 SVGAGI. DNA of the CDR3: TGTGCCAGCAGTACCCGGGGGAACACTGAAGCTTTCTTT. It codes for CASSTRGNTEAFF.

The CDR3, as DNA: TGTGCCAGCAGACCGGACAGGGGGGCGGGGGAGCAGTACTTC. It translates to CASRPDRGAGEQYF. The V gene is TRBV3-1 (or the pseudogene TRBV3-2), the J gene TRBJ2-7; TRBD1 aligns across 10 bases. From germline, CDR1 is LGHDT and CDR2 YNNKEL (reference sequence). The junction had 9 bases not matched to a gene; V was cut back by 6 bases and J by 7 bases. This CDR3 has 14 amino acids.

CDR3 residues: CASSQMGLVQETQYF. CDR3 bases: TGCGCCAGCAGCCAGATGGGACTAGTCCAAGAGACCCAGTACTTC. V gene TRBV4-1 combines with J gene TRBJ2-5; 8 bases map to TRBD2. V trimming: 3 bases; J trimming: 1 base; junction bases outside the gene matches: 4. The CDR3 has 15 amino acids. The germline CDR1 and CDR2 sequences are MGHRA and YSYEKL.

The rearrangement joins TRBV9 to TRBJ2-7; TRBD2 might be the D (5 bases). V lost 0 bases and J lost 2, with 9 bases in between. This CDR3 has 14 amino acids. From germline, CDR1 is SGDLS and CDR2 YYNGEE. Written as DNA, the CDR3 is TGTGCCAGCAGCGTAGATAGCGACCCCTACGAGCAGTACTTC. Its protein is CASSVDSDPYEQYF.

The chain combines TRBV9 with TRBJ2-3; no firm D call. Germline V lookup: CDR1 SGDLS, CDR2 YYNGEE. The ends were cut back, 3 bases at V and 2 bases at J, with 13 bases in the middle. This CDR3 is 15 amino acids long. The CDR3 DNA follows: TGTGCCAGCAGCGCGTTGCTGTACTTCACAGATACGCAGTATTTT. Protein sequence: CASSALLYFTDTQYF.

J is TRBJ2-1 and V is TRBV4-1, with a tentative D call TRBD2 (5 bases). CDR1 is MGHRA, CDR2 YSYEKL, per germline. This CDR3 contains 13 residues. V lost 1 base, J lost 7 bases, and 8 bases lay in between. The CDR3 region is CASSQVGGNEQFF. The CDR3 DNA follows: TGCGCCAGCAGCCAAGTCGGAGGAAATGAGCAGTTCTTC.

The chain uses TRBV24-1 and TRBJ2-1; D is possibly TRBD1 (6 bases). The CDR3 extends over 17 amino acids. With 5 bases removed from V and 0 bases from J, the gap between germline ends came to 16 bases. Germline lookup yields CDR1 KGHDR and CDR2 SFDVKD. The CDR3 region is CATSGDPGQSSYNEQFF. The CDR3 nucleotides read TGTGCCACCAGTGGCGACCCCGGACAGAGCTCCTACAATGAGCAGTTCTTC.

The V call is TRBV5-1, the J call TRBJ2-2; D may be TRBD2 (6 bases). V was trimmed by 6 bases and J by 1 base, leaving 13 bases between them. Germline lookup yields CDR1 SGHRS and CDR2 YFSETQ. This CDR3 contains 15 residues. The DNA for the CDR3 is TGCGCCAGCACCCCGAGGGACTTGAACACCGGGGAGCTGTTTTTT. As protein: CASTPRDLNTGELFF.